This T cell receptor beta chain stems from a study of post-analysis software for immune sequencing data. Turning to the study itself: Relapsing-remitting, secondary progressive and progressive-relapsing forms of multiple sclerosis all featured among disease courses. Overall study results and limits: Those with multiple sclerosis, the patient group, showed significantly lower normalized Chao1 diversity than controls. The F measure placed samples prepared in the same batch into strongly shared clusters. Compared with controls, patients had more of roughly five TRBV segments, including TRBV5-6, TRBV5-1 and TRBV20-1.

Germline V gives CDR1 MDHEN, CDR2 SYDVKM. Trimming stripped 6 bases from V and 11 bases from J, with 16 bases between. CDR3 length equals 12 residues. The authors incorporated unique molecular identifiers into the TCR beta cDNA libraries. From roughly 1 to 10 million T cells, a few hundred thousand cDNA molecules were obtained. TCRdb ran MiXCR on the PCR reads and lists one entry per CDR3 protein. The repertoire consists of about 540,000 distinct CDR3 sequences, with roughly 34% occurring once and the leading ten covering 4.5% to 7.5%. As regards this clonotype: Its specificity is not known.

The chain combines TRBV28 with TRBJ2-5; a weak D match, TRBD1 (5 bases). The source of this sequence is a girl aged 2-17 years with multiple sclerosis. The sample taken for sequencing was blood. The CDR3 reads CASRNPGYGQYF. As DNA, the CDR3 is TGTGCCAGCAGGAACCCAGGGTACGGGCAGTACTTC.